This paragraph reports one T cell receptor (beta chain). There is no known antigen for this receptor. No quality values exist for individual bases; no much larger clone is one base distant. A FACSAria II was used to sort memory CD4+ T cells, defined as single viable CD3+CD4+CD8-CD45RO+ cells. CMV serostatus was determined using a Roche Elecsys assay that detects serum IgG against CMV pp150, pp28, p38 and p52. Following thawing, total CD4+ T cells were enriched through positive selection using CD4 magnetic microbeads. The samples came from a separate study whose specific focus was interrogating the CD4+ T cell memory repertoire. Peripheral blood mononuclear cells were isolated and cryopreserved according to standard operating procedures, and serum was kept at -80 degrees C. The staining relied on CD3-PerCP (BW264/56), CD4-APC (RPA-T4), CD45RO-PE (UCHT1) and CD8-Pacific Orange (3B5) antibodies, and Sytox blue was used to exclude non-viable cells.

The entry originates in a study of memory CD4+ T cells and cytomegalovirus serostatus (dated by TCRdb to about 2019). In the study overall: The 35 or so healthy Belgian adults in the cohort included 9 who were CMV seropositive and 24 who were CMV seronegative. To replicate a published TCR-based CMV serostatus classifier, the researchers sequenced the CD4+ memory TCRbeta repertoires of a Belgian cohort whose cytomegalovirus serostatus was known. Study-wide conclusions, independent of this receptor: On the Belgian cohort, the classifier built on the original framework reached a median bootstrapped AUC of about 0.96, with a 95% CI of 0.76-1.00. The results were interpreted as suggesting that the CMV-associated TCR signature is largely present in the CD4+ memory repertoire. Among the 150 to 200 previously reported CMV-associated TCRbeta sequences, 67 showed up in the CD4+ memory repertoires, with each one found in between one and five individuals. For predicting CMV serostatus, the median bootstrapped AUC was approximately 0.95 using the original framework and almost 0.93 using a US-trained random forest. Only CD4+CD45RO+ memory cells were sequenced, unlike the original study, which covered naive and memory CD4+ and CD8+ populations.

The Quick-DNA Microprep Kit was used to extract genomic DNA from the sorted cells. TCRbeta DNA was amplified with the immunoSEQ hsTCRbeta kit following the manufacturer's protocol. TCRbeta libraries were sequenced on an Illumina MiSeq instrument. As for the authors' bioinformatics: Removing out-of-frame sequences left 2,204,828 distinct TCRbeta sequences, an average of around 62,000 per individual. Two values were used to score each individual: the count of roughly 180 previously reported CMV-associated TCRbeta sequences and the total count of productive distinct TCRbeta sequences. A beta-binomial model was reimplemented in Python, and random forests from scikit-learn, run with default parameters, were trained on data from the US cohort. Classifier performance on the Belgian cohort was summarized as median AUC with percentile confidence intervals calculated over 10,000 bootstrap iterations. TCRdb carries this immuneACCESS record with in-frame sequences only. Its versions omit some clonotypes, under half of them owing to an unresolved V gene in the studies checked, with the rest unexplained. V and J calls and clone size are those listed in that table; D and trimming were worked out from the DNA. This sample gives 55,000 to 65,000 clones in total; 82% of them show up just once. The ten largest clones add up to roughly 0.4% of the sample.

The germline V gene yields SGHDT for CDR1 and YYEEEE for CDR2. From the cysteine through the phenylalanine, the CDR3 covers 16 amino acids. The only DNA kept is the CDR3, 48 bases in frame from the first base. Trimming removed 3 bases from V and 1 base from J, leaving 15 bases between the germline ends. The sequenced sample consisted of memory CD4+ T cells from blood. This TCR was recovered from an adult in good health and CMV-seronegative. This receptor chain uses TRBV5-6 and TRBJ2-3; 6 matching bases give a weak D call of TRBD2. The CDR3 reads as follows: CASSYGGWGGTDTQYF. The DNA sequence reads TGTGCCAGCAGCTACGGAGGGTGGGGGGGCACAGATACGCAGTATTTT.